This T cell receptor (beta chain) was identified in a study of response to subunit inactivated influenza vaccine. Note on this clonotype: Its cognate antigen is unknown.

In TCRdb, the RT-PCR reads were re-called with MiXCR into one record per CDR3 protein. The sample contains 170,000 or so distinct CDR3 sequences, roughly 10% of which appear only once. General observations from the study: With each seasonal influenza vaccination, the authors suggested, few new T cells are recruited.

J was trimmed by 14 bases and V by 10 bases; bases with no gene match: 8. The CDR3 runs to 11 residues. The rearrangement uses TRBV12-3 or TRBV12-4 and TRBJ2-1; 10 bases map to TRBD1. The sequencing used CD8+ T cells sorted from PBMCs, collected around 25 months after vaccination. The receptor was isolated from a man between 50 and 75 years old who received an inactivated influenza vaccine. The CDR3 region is CATTHGTGEFF. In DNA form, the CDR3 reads TGTGCCACGACCCACGGGACAGGGGAGTTCTTC.